This TCR beta chain was obtained from a study of shared clonotypes between healthy human individuals. V lost 2 bases and J 4 bases, leaving 6 bases between the germline ends. In germline, CDR1 is SGHKS, CDR2 YYEKEE (reference sequence). The CDR3 is 12 amino acids. Only in-frame clones appear in the TCRdb table, and some are missing; sequencing was by immunoSEQ multiplex PCR. The data show about 2.4 million clones, with 80% to 95% seen just once and about 0.39% held by the top ten. Points from the study as a whole: Against clonotypes common to all four donors, non-shared ones had lower generation probabilities. Enrolling few donors narrowed the genetic and exposure-history diversity that was represented. The rarefaction results pointed to incomplete sorted-subset sequencing despite large depth.

A note on this clone: Its antigen is undetermined.

This receptor was obtained from a man between 18 and 35 years old in good health. Some clones in this sample may be carry-over from other donors' samples. The genes are TRBV5-5 and TRBJ1-2; no clear D gene. What was sequenced was naive CD4+ T cells from PBMCs. Subset of the sample: CD45RA+ positively selected. CDR3 bases: TGTGCCAGCAGCTTTTTAACCTATGGCTACACCTTC. Translated, it gives CASSFLTYGYTF. The full variable domain, its missing parts supplied by reference TRBV5-5 and TRBJ1-2, is DAGVTQSPTHLIKTRGQQVTLRCSPISGHKSVSWYQQVLGQGPQFIFQYYEKEERGRGNFPDRFSARQFPNYSSELNVNALLLGDSALYLCASSFLTYGYTFGSGTRLTVV.